This T cell receptor beta chain was captured by sequencing in a study of OX40 agonist ivuxolimab in advanced cancers. Points on this clone: Its target is unknown.

Assay used: immunoSEQ multiplex PCR; TCRdb lists only in-frame clones, some missing. The sample shows fewer than 15,000 clones, under 90% of them seen only once. General observations from the study: CD8+ T cells showed, on average, more clonal expansion than CD4+ cells. Antigens targeted by the expanded peripheral T cells were not determined.

The clonotype was recovered from an adult with an advanced solid tumor such as melanoma, head and neck, liver or kidney cancer. This material consisted of CD4+ or CD8+ T cells sorted from blood, taken in a trial of the OX40 agonist ivuxolimab.

This chain's CDR3 is CASSFTDIVHEQYF. In nucleotides, the CDR3 is TGTGCCAGCAGCTTCACGGACATCGTCCACGAGCAGTACTTC. The chain has TRBV5-6 and TRBJ2-7, with a tentative D call TRBD1 (5 bases). Germline assignment: CDR1 SGHDT and CDR2 YYEEEE. The CDR3 is 14 residues long. The V and J ends lost 2 bases and 5 bases respectively, with 14 bases between them.